Below, 29 T cell receptor beta chains from the same sample are listed, as sequenced in a study of blood T cell repertoires in COVID-19 (dated by TCRdb to the early 2020s). Library preparation was by the immunoSEQ multiplex PCR assay. The table was pulled from immuneACCESS by TCRdb, which kept in-frame rearrangements only. Such tables lose some clones; where checked, under half of the loss comes from unresolved V genes, and the rest has no known cause. This sample holds more than 100,000 clones; 85% were observed only once. The top ten clonotypes cover around 9.9% of the sample. The specimen was peripheral blood. Receptor source: an elderly man with acute or convalescent COVID-19.

DNA for the CDR3: TGTGCCAGCACCGCACAAGACAGGGGCGGCTATGGCTACACCTTC. Translation gives CASTAQDRGGYGYTF. The chain uses TRBV28 and TRBJ1-2; 8 nucleotides match TRBD1. V lost 7 bases, J lost 4 bases, and 11 bases stayed unmatched. This CDR3 is built from 15 residues. Looked up from germline, CDR1 is MDHEN and CDR2 is SYDVKM.

The chain employs TRBV25-1 and TRBJ1-2; maybe TRBD1 (6 bases). The CDR3 consists of 13 residues. Trimming took off 2 bases at V and 8 bases at J, with 12 bases between the two ends. Per germline, CDR1 MGHDK and CDR2 SYGVNS. The CDR3 DNA reads as TGTGCCAGCAGTGAAGTGGGGGCTCGGGGCTACACCTTC. Translated, it gives CASSEVGARGYTF.

The chain uses TRBV6-5 and TRBJ1-1, with 9 bases fitting TRBD1. Germline V gene lookup returns CDR1 MNHEY and CDR2 SVGAGI. The J segment lost 4 bases and the V segment lost 7 bases, leaving 10 bases of the junction unmatched. The CDR3 runs to 15 residues. The CDR3 is CASNTDRGPFTEAFF. CDR3 DNA sequence: TGTGCCAGCAACACGGACAGGGGCCCTTTCACTGAAGCTTTCTTT.

V usage is TRBV5-1 and J usage is TRBJ1-2; D uncertain. The V end was cut by 4 bases, the J end by 8 bases, with 15 bases between. The CDR3 contains 13 residues. CDR1 is SGHRS, CDR2 YFSETQ, per germline. The CDR3 region is CASSSGLPGGYTF. CDR3 coding DNA: TGCGCCAGCAGCAGCGGGCTCCCGGGGGGCTACACCTTC.

The chain combines TRBV5-1 with TRBJ2-7, with TRBD1 identical over 8 bases. CDR3 size: 13 residues. Germline assignment: CDR1 SGHRS and CDR2 YFSETQ. Trimming took 3 bases from V and 6 from J; bases not matched to a gene: 5. The CDR3 here is CASSSQQGGEQYF. In DNA, the CDR3 is TGCGCCAGCAGCTCGCAACAGGGGGGCGAGCAGTACTTC.

The gene calls are TRBV3-1 (or the pseudogene TRBV3-2) and TRBJ1-6, with 12 bases lining up with TRBD1. V lost 0 bases, J lost 10 bases, and 1 base stayed unmatched. Germline V CDR1 and CDR2: LGHDT, YNNKEL (reference sequence). The CDR3 is 15 amino acids. The DNA for the CDR3 is TGTGCCAGCAGCCAAGACGGGACAGGGGGCTCACCCCTCCACTTT. This translates into CASSQDGTGGSPLHF.

This chain joins TRBV5-1 and TRBJ2-7, with 7 positions matching TRBD1. This CDR3 spans 18 amino acids. CDR1 and CDR2 (germline): SGHRS, YFSETQ. V dropped 3 bases and J dropped 0; count of bases not matched to a gene: 15. CDR3 nucleotide sequence: TGCGCCAGCAGCTCGACGACAGGGCCTCCCCTTAGCTCCTACGAGCAGTACTTC. As protein: CASSSTTGPPLSSYEQYF.

The chain uses TRBV18 and TRBJ2-5; D is uncertain. The germline V and J ends were trimmed by 2 bases and 1 base, with 8 bases remaining between them. From germline, CDR1 is KGHSH and CDR2 LQKENI. The CDR3 is 14 amino acids. In DNA form, the CDR3 reads TGTGCCAGCTCACCATACACAGTCCAAGAGACCCAGTACTTC. This gives the protein CASSPYTVQETQYF.

The chain links TRBV7-3 to TRBJ2-1, with D maybe TRBD2 (6 bases). This CDR3 is built from 13 residues. The ends were cut back, 2 bases at V and 4 bases at J, with 6 bases in the middle. Germline V CDR1 and CDR2: SGHTA, FQGTGA. The CDR3 nucleotides read TGTGCCAGCAGCTTAGGGACTTACAATGAGCAGTTCTTC. Its translation is CASSLGTYNEQFF.

The rearrangement uses TRBV7-3 and TRBJ2-7, with 7 bases lining up with TRBD2. Per the germline V gene, CDR1 is SGHTA and CDR2 is FQGTGA. V gave up 1 base and J gave up 6 bases; unmatched junction bases: 6. The CDR3 covers 14 residues. The CDR3: CASSLKAGTAEQYF. The CDR3 region has the DNA TGTGCCAGCAGCTTAAAAGCGGGAACGGCCGAGCAGTACTTC.

This chain connects TRBV11-1 to TRBJ1-4; D gene unclear. Germline CDR1 reads SGHAT; CDR2 reads FQDESV (reference sequence). Trimming took 1 base from V and 4 from J, leaving 13 bases between them. The CDR3 consists of 16 residues. The CDR3 loop is CASSLGGGRSNEKLFF. In nucleotides, the CDR3 is TGTGCCAGCAGCTTAGGAGGCGGCAGAAGTAATGAAAAACTGTTTTTT. Filled out from reference TRBV11-1 and TRBJ1-4, the complete variable domain reads EAEVAQSPRYKITEKSQAVAFWCDPISGHATLYWYRQILGQGPELLVQFQDESVVDDSQLPKDRFSAERLKGVDSTLKIQPAELGDSAMYLCASSLGGGRSNEKLFFGSGTQLSVL.

V and J are TRBV23-1 and TRBJ1-5; D call uncertain. TRBV23-1 is marked as an open reading frame, function uncertain. Deletions cut 3 bases from V and 1 base from J, with 7 bases between. The CDR3 is 14 amino acids. The CDR3 loop is CASSQPQSNQPQHF. CDR3 bases: TGCGCCAGCAGTCAGCCCCAGAGCAATCAGCCCCAGCATTTT.

The rearrangement links TRBV6-2 or TRBV6-3 to TRBJ2-3, with TRBD2 identical over 8 bases. The CDR3 spans 19 residues. After removal of 4 bases from V and 0 bases from J, the junction contained 15 bases not matched to a gene. The germline V gene encodes CDR1 MNHEY and CDR2 SVGEGT. CDR3 sequence: CASSSRTIAGPASTDTQYF. In DNA, the CDR3 is TGTGCCAGCAGTTCTCGGACCATAGCGGGACCTGCTAGCACAGATACGCAGTATTTT.

The V and J genes are TRBV18 and TRBJ2-1; 9 bases are shared with TRBD2. The trim removed 3 bases at V and 8 bases at J, leaving 2 bases unmatched. CDR3 length: 13 residues. Germline assignment: CDR1 KGHSH and CDR2 LQKENI. This chain's CDR3 is CASSPRTSDEQFF. The CDR3 DNA sequence: TGTGCCAGCTCACCTCGGACTAGCGATGAGCAGTTCTTC.

The gene calls are TRBV19 and TRBJ1-5; D remains unclear. Trimming took off 7 bases at V and 10 bases at J, with 20 bases between the two ends. Germline values: CDR1 LNHDA, CDR2 SQIVND (reference sequence). This CDR3 comprises 14 residues. CDR3 in DNA: TGTGCCAGTACCCATGAAAACTCTCGGGGTCCCCAGCATTTT. Translating gives CASTHENSRGPQHF.

This chain connects TRBV9 to TRBJ2-7; the match to TRBD2 covers 7 bases. The CDR3 contains 15 residues. From germline, CDR1 is SGDLS and CDR2 YYNGEE. J lost 1 base, V lost 0 bases, and 4 bases had no gene match. This chain's CDR3 is CASSVGAGESYEQYF. CDR3 DNA: TGTGCCAGCAGCGTAGGTGCGGGAGAGTCCTACGAGCAGTACTTC.

The genes are TRBV5-5 and TRBJ2-7; TRBD1 might be the D (5 bases). The CDR3 covers 14 residues. V lost 4 bases to trimming and J lost 1 base, with 12 bases between them. Germline-derived CDR1 and CDR2 are SGHKS and YYEKEE (reference sequence). CDR3 protein: CASSRLDSSYEQYF. For the CDR3, the DNA is TGTGCCAGCAGCCGCCTAGACAGTTCCTACGAGCAGTACTTC.

This chain joins TRBV3-1 (or the pseudogene TRBV3-2) and TRBJ2-1; TRBD2 might be the D (5 bases). Trimming cost V 0 bases and J 9 bases, with 21 bases left between them. The germline CDR1 and CDR2 sequences are LGHDT and YNNKEL (reference sequence). The CDR3 has 17 amino acids. CDR3 DNA: TGTGCCAGCAGCCAAGAGGATAAGAGCGGCCTGGTGGGTGAGCAGTTCTTC. This gives the protein CASSQEDKSGLVGEQFF.

The chain is built from TRBV5-5 and TRBJ1-2, with D possibly being TRBD1 (6 bases). The germline V gene has CDR1 SGHKS and CDR2 YYEKEE (reference sequence). Between the trimmed V and J ends, which lost 4 bases and 4 bases, there was a span of 14 bases. CDR3 size: 14 residues. CDR3 in DNA: TGTGCCAGCAGCCTCGCGGACAGCCCCTATGGCTACACCTTC. This encodes CASSLADSPYGYTF.

The rearrangement links TRBV10-3 to TRBJ2-7; the D is unclear. The CDR3 totals 13 residues. The V gene lost 2 bases and the J gene lost 1 base, with 6 bases spanning the gap. Germline V gene lookup returns CDR1 ENHRY and CDR2 SYGVKD. The CDR3 bases are TGTGCCATCAGTGAGGGAGAATCCTACGAGCAGTACTTC. As protein: CAISEGESYEQYF.

The chain links TRBV29-1 to TRBJ1-2, with 8 nucleotides matching TRBD1. This CDR3 has 13 amino acids. Per the germline V gene, CDR1 is SQVTM and CDR2 is ANQGSEA. With V trimmed by 6 bases and J by 5 bases, 8 bases remained unmatched. CDR3 loop: CSVTRTGGYGYTF. DNA of the CDR3: TGCAGCGTCACCAGAACAGGGGGATATGGCTACACCTTC.

The J gene is TRBJ1-1, the V gene TRBV25-1, with 9 positions matching TRBD1. In germline, CDR1 is MGHDK, CDR2 SYGVNS. The CDR3 contains 13 residues. V shed 2 bases and J 12 bases; nucleotides not matched to a gene: 7. CDR3 amino acids: CASSERGGQGSFF. The CDR3, as DNA: TGTGCCAGCAGTGAAAGGGGAGGACAGGGGTCTTTCTTT.

The chain carries TRBV24-1 and TRBJ2-5; TRBD2 aligns across 7 bases. The V segment lost 4 bases and the J segment 0 bases; nucleotides outside the gene matches: 1. The length of the CDR3 is 14 residues. CDR1 and CDR2 from the germline V gene are KGHDR and SFDVKD. CDR3 in amino acids: CATSEGGNQETQYF. The CDR3 DNA sequence: TGTGCCACCAGTGAGGGAGGGAACCAAGAGACCCAGTACTTC.

This chain links TRBV6-5 with TRBJ1-1; TRBD1 matches at 7 bases. The CDR3 has 13 residues. Germline assignment: CDR1 MNHEY and CDR2 SVGAGI. J was trimmed by 6 bases and V by 7 bases; bases with no gene match: 8. For the CDR3, the DNA is TGTGCCAGCACCCAGGGACAGCCGCCTGAAGCTTTCTTT. Encoded protein: CASTQGQPPEAFF.

The gene calls are TRBV2 and TRBJ2-1; 7 nucleotides agree with TRBD2. The V and J ends lost 4 bases and 3 bases, in that order; junction bases with no gene match: 3. The CDR3 sequence is 14 residues long. Germline V gives CDR1 SNHLY, CDR2 FYNNEI. This CDR3 reads CASSGAGVYNEQFF. CDR3 nucleotides: TGTGCCAGCAGTGGGGCGGGGGTCTACAATGAGCAGTTCTTC.

V is TRBV27 and J is TRBJ2-6; 7 bases map to TRBD2. Losses at the gene ends were 0 bases for V and 2 bases for J; bases not matched to a gene: 4. CDR1 and CDR2 (germline): MNHEY, SMNVEV (reference sequence). The CDR3 runs 17 residues. The CDR3 is CASSLSTGGAGANVLTF. CDR3 nucleotide sequence: TGTGCCAGCAGTTTATCTACGGGAGGTGCTGGGGCCAACGTCCTGACTTTC. The full variable domain, with the rest looked up from reference TRBV27 and TRBJ2-6, is EAQVTQNPRYLITVTGKKLTVTCSQNMNHEYMSWYRQDPGLGLRQIYYSMNVEVTDKGDVPEGYKVSRKEKRNFPLILESPSPNQTSLYFCASSLSTGGAGANVLTFGAGSRLTVL.

The chain is built from TRBV7-2 and TRBJ2-5; a weak D match, TRBD1 (6 bases). The V end lost 2 bases, the J end lost 2 bases, and 9 bases lay between the germline ends. From germline, CDR1 is SGHTA and CDR2 FQGNSA. The CDR3 runs to 14 residues. The CDR3 sequence: CASSLNTGQETQYF. For the CDR3, the DNA is TGTGCCAGCAGCTTAAACACAGGGCAAGAGACCCAGTACTTC.

The chain combines TRBV15 with TRBJ2-7, with D possibly matching TRBD2 (6 bases). Per the germline V gene, CDR1 is LNHNV and CDR2 is YYDKDF (reference sequence). CDR3 length: 15 amino acids. Trimming took off 6 bases at V and 1 base at J, with 16 bases between the two ends. The CDR3 nucleotides read TGTGCCACCAGTAGGGAGGTCGGACTTTCCTACGAGCAGTACTTC. Its translation: CATSREVGLSYEQYF.

CDR3 nucleotides: TGTGCCAGCAGCGTAGCTGGTGTCTACAACACTGAAGCTTTCTTT. Translated: CASSVAGVYNTEAFF. The chain couples TRBV9 to TRBJ1-1; D is unresolved. The CDR3 runs to 15 residues. V lost 0 bases, J lost 2 bases, and 11 bases lay in between. CDR1 SGDLS and CDR2 YYNGEE come from the germline V gene.